The T cell receptor beta chain described here comes from a study of lymphopenia after photon versus proton radiotherapy. Repertoires were generated with immunoSEQ multiplex PCR, while TCRdb's copy carries only in-frame clones and drops some. The sample lists around 26,000 clones, 82% seen once, with around 20% in the top ten. The germline V gene has CDR1 MDHEN and CDR2 SYDVKM. This CDR3 is built from 12 residues. On this clone itself: Its antigen is not identified. One end of the junction is discordant with germline, which a read error may explain.

Regarding the study as a whole: Authors raise, but do not show, better survival with proton therapy. In patients who died, overall survival fell as post-nadir TCR diversity dropped more. After the lymphocyte nadir, photon-treated repertoires showed oligoclonal expansion, especially of CD8+ Temra cells. Photon-treated patients lost naive T cells and TCR diversity; proton-treated stayed stable.

Sequencing used peripheral blood, obtained from a patient treated with proton-based radiotherapy. This sequence joins TRBV28 and TRBJ2-7; D is possibly TRBD2 (6 bases). This receptor was obtained from a woman aged 65 to 85 with pancreatic cancer. Here the CDR3 reads CASSLLTGARNF. The CDR3 DNA is TGTGCCAGCAGTTTACTGACGGGAGCCAGAAACTTC. The full variable domain, its missing parts supplied by reference TRBV28 and TRBJ2-7, is DVKVTQSSRYLVKRTGEKVFLECVQDMDHENMFWYRQDPGLGLRLIYFSYDVKMKEKGDIPEGYSVSREKKERFSLILESASTNQTSMYLCASSLLTGARNFGPGTRLTVT.